Shown below are 2 T cell receptor beta chains from a single sample sequenced in a study of T cell responses to AZD1222 COVID-19 vaccine. The data were produced by immunoSEQ multiplex PCR, yet TCRdb's version contains in-frame clones alone and is incomplete. The table has approximately 150,000 clones, 90% to 95% seen once; the top ten hold around 2.3%. Sequencing was performed on peripheral blood, taken on day 0 of AZD1222 vaccination. Receptor source: an adult in good health.

The chain couples TRBV5-4 to TRBJ2-7; 9 bases map to TRBD1. Germline V gives CDR1 SGHNT, CDR2 YYREEE (reference sequence). The J segment lost 4 bases and the V segment lost 4 bases, leaving 12 bases of the junction unmatched. The CDR3 is made up of 16 amino acids. Written as DNA, the CDR3 is TGTGCCAGCAGCCTGCCACAGGGGGCCTTGGCGTACGAGCAGTACTTC. Protein: CASSLPQGALAYEQYF.

The chain couples TRBV7-3 to TRBJ1-1; no definite D call. Germline CDR1 reads SGHTA; CDR2 reads FQGTGA. The V gene lost 6 bases and the J gene lost 2 bases, with 10 bases spanning the gap. The CDR3 covers 13 residues. The CDR3 bases are TGTGCCAGCAGGGTCGGTGGAAACACTGAAGCTTTCTTT. It specifies CASRVGGNTEAFF.